This T cell receptor (beta chain) comes out of a study of blood T cells in healthy people across ages (dated by TCRdb to between 2014 and 2017). Broadly, across the study: Template switching captured roughly one uniquely barcoded TCR beta cDNA molecule per two T cells in model experiments. Donors of different ages were randomly distributed across sequencing lanes to avoid experimental bias. To track age-related changes in TCR beta repertoire diversity, the study relied on deep sequencing normalized with unique cDNA molecular identifiers. For two donors (one aged 18 to 30 and one aged 80 or older), the study analyzed two additional independent replicas of 1 million unique cDNA reads from the same blood draw. Four age groups were formed from the donors: young (average approximately 15 years), middle-aged (approximately 39), aged (approximately 60) and long-lived (about 80). The paper as a whole reports these results and caveats: There was a strong correlation between observed TCR beta diversity and the percentage of naive T cells measured by flow cytometry. Estimates of total diversity based on one million sequenced T cells were considered lower bounds and underestimates. Compared with the aged group, the long-lived group had more naive CD4+ T cells, fewer expanded clones and increased TCR diversity, a pattern suggesting age selection. The CMV infection status of donors was not known, potentially confounding age-related changes in expanded clonotypes. Bulk unsorted PBMC profiling prevented conclusive comparison of naive and antigen-experienced compartments. Observed TCR beta diversity per million T cells fell roughly linearly with age, and a significant reduction was already apparent by age roughly 40.

The donors were roughly 40 Caucasian individuals from Russia, aged roughly 6 to 100 years, who were systemically healthy. Each donor gave ten milliliters of peripheral blood, collected into EDTA-treated Vacutainer tubes. Ficoll-Paque density-gradient centrifugation was used to isolate PBMCs, with at least 6 million obtained per sample. Trizol reagent was used to extract total RNA from the PBMCs, yielding at least 5.5 micrograms per sample. Naive CD45RAhigh/CD27high T cell percentages were measured by flow cytometry on a PBMC aliquot from every donor. V lost 3 bases and J lost 1 base; the stretch between them is 6 bases long. CDR1 and CDR2 (MDHEN, SYDVKM) derive from the germline V gene. Reading from cysteine to phenylalanine, the CDR3 counts 14 amino acids. Just CDR3 DNA is preserved here, 42 bases in frame from base 1. Libraries were made using 5' RACE. Sequenced using an Illumina HiSeq 2500. The second PCR ran for about 6 to 11 cycles and used a J-beta primer mix along with a sample-barcoded 5' primer. A unique molecular identifier was introduced onto each TCR beta cDNA molecule by a template-switch 5' adaptor carrying 12 random nucleotides. At least 2.5 million CDR3-containing paired-end reads were obtained from each sample. First-strand cDNA synthesis was performed from all RNA using the Mint cDNA synthesis kit, with priming by a TRBC-specific oligonucleotide. Following uracil-DNA glycosylase treatment, all cDNA underwent a first 18-cycle PCR with the universal primers M1SS and BC2_uni_R. Per the original workflow: For normalization, 1 million high-quality reads, each with a distinct molecular identifier, were randomly selected from each sample. Reads sharing molecular identifiers were discarded rather than binned into consensus sequences. MiTCR, set to a Q25 quality threshold and the strictest error-elimination algorithm, was used for CDR3 identification, clonotype clustering and error correction. A nonparametric unseen species model with Euler transformation was used to estimate lower-bound total TCR beta diversity. TCRdb reprocessed the public reads (quality trimming at Q25 with fastp, clone calling with MiXCR) and kept in-frame beta chains. Here each entry gathers all rows of one CDR3 protein and keeps the most common genes and DNA. These V and J calls rely on TCRdb rather than the paper's analysis. The sample yields roughly 1.6 million distinct CDR3 sequences; about 35% were counted once. The top ten hold about 11% of the sample.

Concerning this clonotype: Its recognized antigen is unknown. Qualities for individual bases were not recorded, and no much larger clone is one base off.

The receptor's source is a woman younger than 45 in good health. Sequencing input: blood. The V and J segments used are TRBV28 and TRBJ2-2; too little of a D gene remains to name it. The CDR3 region: CASSLWENTGELFF. The DNA sequence follows: TGTGCCAGCAGTTTGTGGGAGAACACCGGGGAGCTGTTTTTT.